Sequencing of this TCR beta chain was carried out in a study of T cells in Graves' hyperthyroidism and ophthalmopathy. This clonotype showed up just once. The investigators amplified TCR beta CDR3 regions from RNA transcripts. Researchers ran a first-round RT-PCR on the TCR CDR3 using the HTBI primer set. A single record per CDR3 protein comes from TCRdb applying MiXCR to the multiplex PCR reads. This sample has a few hundred thousand distinct CDR3 sequences, with around 42% found just once. The CDR3 consists of 14 residues. Deletions cut 0 bases from V and 5 bases from J, with 11 bases between. Germline V gene sequence: CDR1 SGHNT, CDR2 YYREEE (reference sequence).

The clonotype was recovered from a woman aged 18-29 years with Graves' hyperthyroidism. Material: peripheral blood or thyroid tissue (not recorded which). This chain joins TRBV5-4 and TRBJ2-5; the D gene could be TRBD1 or TRBD2 (6 bases each). The CDR3 region has the DNA TGTGCCAGCAGCTTGGGGGGGGCTTATGAGACCCAGTACTTC. Translation: CASSLGGAYETQYF.